The entry that follows covers one T cell receptor beta chain sequence. Antigen specificity is unknown. Data came from immunoSEQ multiplex PCR; TCRdb stores just in-frame clones and leaves some out. Its table lists 8,000 to 10,000 clones. The CDR3 sequence is 15 residues long. DNA is not recorded here. The germline CDR1 and CDR2 sequences are ENHRY and SYGVKD. The data were taken from a study of synovial regulatory T cells in juvenile arthritis. As for the study in general: About 6 patients were on methotrexate and three were untreated. Study-wide points: Blood Treg cells that were inflammation-associated showed lower TCR diversity than other blood Treg cells. CDR3 overlap with synovial Tregs was higher for iaTregs than other blood Tregs.

The receptor was derived from a donor younger than 30 with juvenile idiopathic arthritis. The V call is TRBV10-3, the J call TRBJ1-4; TCRdb's D gene call, TRBD1, goes unchecked for lack of DNA. Sequenced material: Treg cells from blood. The subset here: remaining (HLA-DR-negative) circulating blood Treg cells. The CDR3 sequence: CAISGTTGGYEKLFF.